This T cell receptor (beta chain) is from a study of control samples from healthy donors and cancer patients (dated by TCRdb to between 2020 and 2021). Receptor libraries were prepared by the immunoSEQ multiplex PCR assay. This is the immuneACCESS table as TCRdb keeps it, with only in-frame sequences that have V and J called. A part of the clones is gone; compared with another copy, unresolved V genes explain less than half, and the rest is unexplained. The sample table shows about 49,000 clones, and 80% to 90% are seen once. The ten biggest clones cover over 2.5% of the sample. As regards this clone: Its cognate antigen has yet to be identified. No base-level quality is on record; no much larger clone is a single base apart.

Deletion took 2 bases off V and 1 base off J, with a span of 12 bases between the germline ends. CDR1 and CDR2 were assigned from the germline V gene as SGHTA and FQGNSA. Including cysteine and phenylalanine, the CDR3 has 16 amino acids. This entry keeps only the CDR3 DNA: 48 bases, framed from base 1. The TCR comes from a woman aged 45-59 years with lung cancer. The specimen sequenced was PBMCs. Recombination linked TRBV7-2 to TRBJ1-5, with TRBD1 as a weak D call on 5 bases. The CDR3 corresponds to CASSLWGSVSNQPQHF. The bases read TGTGCCAGCAGCTTATGGGGCAGCGTAAGCAATCAGCCCCAGCATTTT.